This T cell receptor beta chain was identified in a study of blood T cell repertoires in COVID-19. Study-wide background: Spain, Italy and the United States supplied samples that represented acute and convalescent COVID-19. Nucleic acid was either cDNA or gDNA, and it came from T cells, B-cell-depleted T cells, or PBMCs.

This clone has only one observation. Trimming cost V 2 bases and J 1 base, with 8 bases left between them. This CDR3 region has 14 residues. The germline V gene has CDR1 LNHDA and CDR2 SQIVND (reference sequence). In the original processing: By means of reference gene primer amplification, nucleated cell counts were estimated. Using immunoSEQ multiplex PCR, the repertoire was profiled, and TCRdb retains in-frame clones only, with some absent. That table gives V, J and clone size, and the DNA gave D and trimming. The data show about 110,000 clones, approximately 80% seen once. This TCR came from a woman of 80 years or more with active or convalescent COVID-19. The chain is built from TRBV19 and TRBJ1-2, with D unclear. Source material: peripheral blood. The CDR3: CASSITHSNYGYTF. The CDR3 DNA sequence: TGTGCCAGTAGTATAACCCACAGTAACTATGGCTACACCTTC.